A single sample gave rise to the 22 T cell receptor beta chains below, sequenced in a study of cytomegalovirus exposure and HLA in healthy donors. The PCR had 60 Vbeta and 13 Jbeta primers. The repertoire was sequenced with immunoSEQ multiplex PCR; TCRdb's copy has only in-frame clones and lacks some. The sample holds fewer than 200,000 clones, 80% seen once. The sequencing input was PBMCs. These TCRs come from a man aged 35-49 years in good health and CMV-seronegative.

In this sample, this clone turned up once. The chain joins TRBV9 to TRBJ1-6, with 11 bases that match TRBD1. Germline lookup yields CDR1 SGDLS and CDR2 YYNGEE. Trimming cost V 4 bases and J 10 bases; bases outside gene matches: 7. This CDR3 comprises 15 residues. CDR3 bases: TGTGCCAGCAGCTCCAGGACAGGGGGCACATCACCCCTCCACTTT. It specifies CASSSRTGGTSPLHF.

This clone was recorded once. The V gene is TRBV5-1, the J gene TRBJ2-1; TRBD2 matches at 9 bases. V shed 0 bases, J shed 2 bases, and the junction held 0 bases outside the gene matches. CDR1 and CDR2 from the germline V gene are SGHRS and YFSETQ. This CDR3 spans 15 amino acids. The chain's CDR3 is CASSLGGRAYNEQFF. Written as DNA, the CDR3 is TGCGCCAGCAGCTTGGGCGGGAGGGCCTACAATGAGCAGTTCTTC.

V is TRBV12-5 and J is TRBJ2-7; unclear D gene. CDR1 LGHNT and CDR2 FRNRAP come from the germline V gene. The CDR3 has 14 amino acids. V lost 1 base, J lost 2 bases, and 9 bases lay in between. The CDR3: CASGLELGPYEQYF. The CDR3 DNA is TGTGCTAGTGGTTTGGAGTTGGGCCCCTACGAGCAGTACTTC.

The rearrangement links TRBV30 to TRBJ2-5; D unclear. The CDR3 consists of 11 residues. Trimming pared 4 bases from V and 1 base from J, leaving 4 bases between. Germline V CDR1 and CDR2: GTSNPN, SVGIG (reference sequence). The CDR3, as DNA: TGTGCCTGGACCGTCCAAGAGACCCAGTACTTC. It translates to CAWTVQETQYF.

This clone was picked up one time. The genes are TRBV10-3 and TRBJ2-5; 15 bases are shared with TRBD2. The CDR3 is 20 residues long. The V gene's germline CDR1 is ENHRY and CDR2 SYGVKD. Trimming at V came to 0 bases and at J to 2 bases, leaving 10 bases not matched to a gene. The DNA of the CDR3 is TGTGCCATCAGTGAGTCGATGGGACTAGCGGGGGGATCAAATCAAGAGACCCAGTACTTC. The encoded protein is CAISESMGLAGGSNQETQYF.

The chain uses TRBV5-1 and TRBJ2-1; 11 positions match TRBD2. Trimming took 4 bases from V and 10 from J; bases not matched to a gene: 16. Germline CDR1 SGHRS, CDR2 YFSETQ. This CDR3 is 17 amino acids long. Written as DNA, the CDR3 is TGCGCCAGCAGCCGGGGAACTAGCGGGAGTTATACTCGGGAGCAGTTCTTC. Translated, it gives CASSRGTSGSYTREQFF. The full variable domain, its missing parts supplied by reference TRBV5-1 and TRBJ2-1, is KAGVTQTPRYLIKTRGQQVTLSCSPISGHRSVSWYQQTPGQGLQFLFEYFSETQRNKGNFPGRFSGRQFSNSRSEMNVSTLELGDSALYLCASSRGTSGSYTREQFFGPGTRLTVL.

CDR3 amino acids: CAWNGQTSSYEQYF. The CDR3 DNA sequence: TGTGCCTGGAATGGGCAGACATCCTCCTACGAGCAGTACTTC. The chain recombines TRBV30 with TRBJ2-7, with D unclear. V was shortened by 4 bases and J by 0 bases, with 13 bases between the two germline ends. This CDR3 is built from 14 residues. Germline loops: CDR1 GTSNPN, CDR2 SVGIG (reference sequence).

The chain recombines TRBV9 with TRBJ2-5; TRBD1 agrees at 8 bases. Germline lookup yields CDR1 SGDLS and CDR2 YYNGEE. V lost 6 bases and J lost 2; bases outside the gene matches: 15. The length of the CDR3 is 17 residues. The CDR3 is CASTSGTGSPLQETQYF. In nucleotides, the CDR3 is TGTGCCAGCACCTCAGGGACAGGCTCCCCCCTACAAGAGACCCAGTACTTC.

The chain carries TRBV7-2 and TRBJ2-5; a weak D match, TRBD1 (5 bases). Germline V gives CDR1 SGHTA, CDR2 FQGNSA. V lost 0 bases and J lost 5, with 10 bases in between. The CDR3 has 14 residues. The DNA for the CDR3 is TGTGCCAGCAGCTTAGCGGGGCGTGTGGAGACCCAGTACTTC. Translation: CASSLAGRVETQYF. The full variable domain, its missing parts supplied by reference TRBV7-2 and TRBJ2-5, is GAGVSQSPSNKVTEKGKDVELRCDPISGHTALYWYRQSLGQGLEFLIYFQGNSAPDKSGLPSDRFSAERTGGSVSTLTIQRTQQEDSAVYLCASSLAGRVETQYFGPGTRLLVL.

The chain carries TRBV6-6 and TRBJ1-2; D perhaps matches TRBD1 (5 bases). The CDR3 runs to 12 residues. The ends were cut back, 6 bases at V and 4 bases at J, with 9 bases in the middle. CDR1 and CDR2 from the germline V gene are MNHNY and SVGAGI (reference sequence). CDR3 sequence reads: CASRIQAYGYTF. CDR3 nucleotides: TGTGCCAGCAGGATACAGGCCTATGGCTACACCTTC.

The chain couples TRBV5-1 to TRBJ2-2; TRBD1 aligns across 7 bases. CDR3 length: 14 residues. CDR1 and CDR2 from the germline V gene are SGHRS and YFSETQ. With V trimmed by 7 bases and J by 5 bases, 8 bases remained unmatched. The CDR3 loop is CASGLGGATGELFF. CDR3 nucleotide sequence: TGCGCCAGCGGATTAGGGGGCGCTACCGGGGAGCTGTTTTTT.

The sample holds a few counts of this clone. J is TRBJ1-5 and V is TRBV5-6; D unclear. The V end was cut by 7 bases, the J end by 1 base, with 21 bases between. Germline lookup yields CDR1 SGHDT and CDR2 YYEEEE. CDR3 size: 17 residues. The CDR3 coding sequence is TGTGCCAGCTCACACCTCCGACGCACGGGGAGCAATCAGCCCCAGCATTTT. The encoded protein is CASSHLRRTGSNQPQHF. Combining the CDR3 with reference TRBV5-6 and TRBJ1-5 gives the whole variable domain DAGVTQSPTHLIKTRGQQVTLRCSPKSGHDTVSWYQQALGQGPQFIFQYYEEEERQRGNFPDRFSGHQFPNYSSELNVNALLLGDSALYLCASSHLRRTGSNQPQHFGDGTRLSIL.

This clone showed up just once. CDR3 sequence reads: CASSLNGGDTDTQYF. The CDR3 DNA reads as TGTGCCAGCAGCTTAAACGGGGGGGACACAGATACGCAGTATTTT. This chain connects TRBV7-3 to TRBJ2-3; 8 bases map to TRBD2. Germline V gives CDR1 SGHTA, CDR2 FQGTGA. The CDR3 has 15 amino acids. Losses at the gene ends were 1 base for V and 2 bases for J; bases not matched to a gene: 2. Combining the CDR3 with reference TRBV7-3 and TRBJ2-3 gives the whole variable domain GAGVSQTPSNKVTEKGKYVELRCDPISGHTALYWYRQSLGQGPEFLIYFQGTGAADDSGLPNDRFFAVRPEGSVSTLKIQRTERGDSAVYLCASSLNGGDTDTQYFGPGTRLTVL.

This clone appeared a few times. The V and J genes are TRBV27 and TRBJ2-5; 12 bases align to TRBD2. Germline V gene data show CDR1 as MNHEY and CDR2 as SMNVEV (reference sequence). This CDR3 has 13 residues. The trim removed 10 bases at V and 5 bases at J, leaving 5 bases unmatched. In DNA form, the CDR3 reads TGTGCCACCGGACTAGCGGGGTTGGAGACCCAGTACTTC. This translates into CATGLAGLETQYF.

The chain is built from TRBV29-1 and TRBJ1-2, with 7 bases fitting TRBD1. The V gene end was trimmed by 7 bases and the J gene end by 2 bases; junction bases not matched to a gene: 4. Looked up from germline, CDR1 is SQVTM and CDR2 is ANQGSEA. This CDR3 is 12 amino acids long. The chain's CDR3 is CSGETGNYGYTF. DNA for the CDR3: TGCAGCGGCGAGACAGGGAACTATGGCTACACCTTC.

The gene calls are TRBV4-3 and TRBJ2-1; 11 nucleotides align to TRBD2. The CDR3 spans 17 residues. The germline gives CDR1 LGHNA, CDR2 YSLEER. Trimming took 1 base from V and 7 from J; bases not matched to a gene: 9. The CDR3 is CASSQVGLAGGRNEQFF. The DNA of the CDR3 is TGCGCCAGCAGCCAAGTGGGCCTAGCGGGAGGCCGGAATGAGCAGTTCTTC.

This rearrangement joins TRBV7-9 to TRBJ2-7; 11 nucleotides align to TRBD2. J was trimmed by 0 bases and V by 2 bases; bases with no gene match: 9. The CDR3 covers 18 residues. The germline V gene has CDR1 SEHNR and CDR2 FQNEAQ (reference sequence). CDR3: CASSLSELGTSGSYEQYF. Written as DNA, the CDR3 is TGTGCCAGCAGCTTATCAGAACTTGGGACTAGCGGCTCCTACGAGCAGTACTTC.

Concerning this clone: This same CDR3 is encoded by further DNA sequences in the sample. The CDR3 reads CASSLRLAGGPGELFF. In DNA, the CDR3 is TGTGCCAGCAGCCTTCGACTAGCGGGAGGCCCCGGGGAGCTGTTTTTT. This chain links TRBV7-9 with TRBJ2-2; 13 bases line up with TRBD2. The CDR3 has 16 residues. Germline loops: CDR1 SEHNR, CDR2 FQNEAQ (reference sequence). The J segment lost 6 bases and the V segment lost 5 bases, leaving 6 bases of the junction unmatched.

The chain carries TRBV6-1 and TRBJ2-5; D unresolved. CDR3 size: 13 residues. V was cut by 1 base and J by 11 bases, with 14 bases left in between. Germline loops: CDR1 MNHNS, CDR2 SASEGT. This CDR3 reads CASSEGLNDQQYF. In DNA, the CDR3 is TGTGCCAGCAGTGAAGGGCTTAACGATCAGCAGTACTTC.

V and J are TRBV30 and TRBJ1-6; maybe TRBD1 (6 bases). With 2 bases removed from V and 9 bases from J, the gap between germline ends came to 11 bases. The germline V gene encodes CDR1 GTSNPN and CDR2 SVGIG (reference sequence). There are 13 residues in the CDR3. The CDR3 spells CAWSLGAGSPLHF. As DNA, the CDR3 is TGTGCCTGGAGTTTGGGGGCCGGTTCACCCCTCCACTTT. Supplemented by reference TRBV30 and TRBJ1-6, the full variable domain reads SQTIHQWPATLVQPVGSPLSLECTVEGTSNPNLYWYRQAAGRGLQLLFYSVGIGQISSEVPQNLSASRPQDRQFILSSKKLLLSDSGFYLCAWSLGAGSPLHFGNGTRLTVT.

This chain links TRBV2 with TRBJ1-6; no reliable D call. Germline V CDR1 and CDR2: SNHLY, FYNNEI. The CDR3 sequence is 16 residues long. V dropped 1 base and J dropped 0 bases, with 7 bases sitting between them. This CDR3 is CASSEGGSSYNSPLHF. The CDR3 DNA reads as TGTGCCAGCAGTGAAGGCGGGAGCTCCTATAATTCACCCCTCCACTTT.

The CDR3 is CASSVGQLNEKLFF. The CDR3 DNA reads as TGCGCCAGCAGCGTGGGACAGCTGAATGAAAAACTGTTTTTT. This chain links TRBV5-1 with TRBJ1-4; TRBD1 aligns across 7 bases. The CDR3 has 14 residues. Germline trimming cut 4 bases from V and 5 bases from J; bases unmatched to any gene: 5. Germline V gives CDR1 SGHRS, CDR2 YFSETQ.